The present T cell receptor (beta chain) was sequenced within a study of cytomegalovirus exposure and HLA in healthy donors. Vbeta (60) and Jbeta (13) primers were used in the PCR. The table came from immunoSEQ multiplex PCR; TCRdb's copy has only in-frame clones and leaves some out. Of roughly 190,000 clones detected, over 70% appear once; the ten largest clones hold roughly 1.3%. Trimming took 5 bases from V and 2 from J; bases not matched to a gene: 10. Per the germline V gene, CDR1 is MNHNY and CDR2 is SVGAGI (reference sequence). There are 16 residues in the CDR3. Sample: PBMCs. The chain has TRBV6-6 and TRBJ2-3; 7 bases fit TRBD2. The sequence was collected from a young man in good health and CMV-seronegative. The CDR3 here is CASSTKRDDFTDTQYF. The CDR3, as DNA: TGTGCCAGCAGTACAAAGCGGGACGACTTCACAGATACGCAGTATTTT.